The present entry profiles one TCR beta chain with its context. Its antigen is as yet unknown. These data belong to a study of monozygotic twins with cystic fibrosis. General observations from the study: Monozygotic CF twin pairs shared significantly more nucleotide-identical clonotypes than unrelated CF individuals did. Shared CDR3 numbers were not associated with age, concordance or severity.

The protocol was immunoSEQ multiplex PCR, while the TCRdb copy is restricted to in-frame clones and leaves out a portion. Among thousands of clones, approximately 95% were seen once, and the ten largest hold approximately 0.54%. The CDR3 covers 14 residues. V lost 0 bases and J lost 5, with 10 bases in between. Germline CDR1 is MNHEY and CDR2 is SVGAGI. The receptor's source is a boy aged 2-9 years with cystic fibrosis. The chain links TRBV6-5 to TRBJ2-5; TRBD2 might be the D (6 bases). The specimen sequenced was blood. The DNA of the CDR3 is TGTGCCAGCAGTTACTCACTAGCAATGGAGACCCAGTACTTC. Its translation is CASSYSLAMETQYF.